What follows are 27 T cell receptor beta chains derived from one specimen sequenced in a study of tissue T cells after allogeneic stem cell transplantation. The method was immunoSEQ multiplex PCR; TCRdb's version includes in-frame clones alone and lacks a portion of them. This sample yields about 48,000 clones, of which nearly 75% are seen a single time; roughly 0.7% belongs to the top ten. Sample: sorted cells pooled from one or two spleens. These receptors were taken from a pool of C57BL/6 mice in good health.

As regards this clone: Gene names and germline refer to mouse. The read halts 1 residue ahead of the CDR3 end, with the missing end drawn from the germline J gene. This chain joins TRBV2 and TRBJ1-1; D unresolved. Deletions cut 0 bases from V and 4 bases from J, with 6 bases between. The CDR3 runs 13 residues. Germline V CDR1 and CDR2: LGHNA, YSYQKL. The CDR3 bases that were read are TGTGCCAGCAGCCAAGAGGCAGTCACAGAAGTCTTC. It codes for CASSQEAVTEVF. From start to end, the CDR3 is CASSQEAVTEVFF.

In regard to this clone: Any gene name here is a mouse gene name. The read is 1 residue too short to cover the CDR3 end, so that end is filled in from the germline J gene. V gene TRBV13-2 combines with J gene TRBJ1-6; TRBD1 agrees at 11 bases. TRBJ1-6 is filed as an ORF, its function uncertain. The CDR3 covers 14 residues. After removal of 3 bases from V and 7 bases from J, the junction contained 0 bases not matched to a gene. CDR1 and CDR2 from the germline V gene are NNHNN and SYGAGS (reference sequence). The CDR3 reads CASGGTGGNSPLYF. The sequenced part of the CDR3 DNA is TGTGCCAGCGGTGGGACAGGGGGCAATTCGCCCCTCTAC.

This clone was detected only once. The genes and germline here are from mouse. The sequenced fragment ends 1 residue before the CDR3 boundary, so the rest is inferred from the germline J gene. The J gene is TRBJ1-2, the V gene TRBV13-1; D is unresolved. The CDR3 contains 14 residues. Looked up from germline, CDR1 is NSHNY and CDR2 is SYGAGN. V lost 0 bases and J lost 0, with 6 bases in between. CDR3 sequence reads: CASSDAPTNSDYTF. Incomplete CDR3 DNA: TGTGCCAGCAGTGATGCGCCAACAAACTCCGACTACACC.

Concerning this clone itself: Mouse gene names and germline throughout. The CDR3 goes on 1 residue after the read ends, and that part is filled in from the germline J gene. V usage is TRBV16 and J usage is TRBJ1-1; no clear D. V lost 5 bases and J 1 base, leaving 8 bases between the germline ends. CDR3 length equals 13 residues. Looked up from germline, CDR1 is SGHSA and CDR2 is FRNQAP. CDR3 DNA, as far as it was read: TGTGCAAGCAGCCCCGCTGGGAACACAGAAGTCTTC. It translates to CASSPAGNTEVF. The whole CDR3 reads CASSPAGNTEVFF.

This clone showed up just once. These gene names are mouse names. Read sequence stops 1 residue before the CDR3 end, and the germline J gene provides the missing end. This sequence joins TRBV4 and TRBJ2-3, with TRBD1 as a possible D gene (5 bases). Deletions cut 3 bases from V and 8 bases from J, with 9 bases between. The CDR3 runs 12 residues. Germline V gene data show CDR1 as LGHDT and CDR2 as YNNKQL (reference sequence). The CDR3 spells CASSYRVRTLYF. The DNA read from the CDR3 is TGTGCCAGCAGCTACAGGGTCAGAACGCTGTAT.

A remark on this clone: The listed genes are named as in mouse. The read finishes 1 residue shy of the CDR3 end, and the germline J gene is used to complete it. The rearrangement links TRBV13-3 to TRBJ2-3; 8 bases map to TRBD2. V gave up 1 base and J gave up 4 bases; unmatched junction bases: 5. The CDR3 runs to 15 residues. Germline lookup yields CDR1 NNHDY and CDR2 SYVADS. CDR3 bases read: TGTGCCAGCAGTGATAAGGCTGGGGGGCCAGAAACGCTGTAT. Translated, it gives CASSDKAGGPETLY. In full, the CDR3 reads CASSDKAGGPETLYF.

On this clone itself: The gene names here belong to mouse. The read ends 1 residue early relative to the CDR3; the germline J gene fills the gap. V and J are TRBV19 and TRBJ1-4, with D possibly matching TRBD1 (5 bases). CDR1 and CDR2 (germline): FNHDT, SITEND (reference sequence). Trimming removed 2 bases at V and 7 bases at J, with 12 bases between. The CDR3 runs to 14 residues. The DNA read from the CDR3 is TGTGCCAGCAGTATTTGGACAACCGCCGAAAGATTATTT. It yields the protein CASSIWTTAERLF. From start to end, the CDR3 is CASSIWTTAERLFF.

Remarks on this clone: Genes here carry mouse names. The missing CDR3 end, 1 residue past where the read stops, is filled in from the germline J gene. V usage is TRBV5 and J usage is TRBJ2-3; the match to TRBD1 covers 12 bases. CDR3 length: 16 amino acids. Germline V lookup: CDR1 LGHNA, CDR2 YNLKQL (reference sequence). V was pared by 4 bases and J by 2 bases, with 4 bases of the junction left unmatched. The CDR3 spells CASSPRDRGHAETLYF. CDR3 DNA (partial): TGTGCCAGCAGCCCCCGGGACAGGGGGCATGCAGAAACGCTGTAT.

About this clone itself: The listed genes are named as in mouse. The missing CDR3 end, 1 residue past where the read stops, is filled in from the germline J gene. J is TRBJ2-3 and V is TRBV2; 8 bases match TRBD1. This CDR3 has 15 residues. Germline values: CDR1 LGHNA, CDR2 YSYQKL. Trimming removed 3 bases from V and 3 bases from J; junction bases left unmatched: 5. CDR3 bases read: TGTGCCAGCAGCCATCCGGGACAGGACGCAGAAACGCTGTAT. This codes for CASSHPGQDAETLY. The whole CDR3 region reads CASSHPGQDAETLYF.

This clone was detected a few times. Mouse gene names and germline throughout. The read stops 1 residue short of the end of the CDR3; the missing end is completed from the germline J gene. V is TRBV12-1 and J is TRBJ2-5; 10 bases match TRBD2. The CDR3 is 14 amino acids. Germline V CDR1 and CDR2: SGHSN, HYEKVE. J was trimmed by 6 bases and V by 0 bases; bases with no gene match: 2. Here the CDR3 reads CASSLEDWGDTQYF. The covered CDR3 bases are TGTGCCAGCTCTCTCGAGGACTGGGGGGACACCCAGTAC.

A word on this clone: The germline and genes are mouse ones. The read stops 1 residue short of the end of the CDR3; the missing end is completed from the germline J gene. J is TRBJ2-7 and V is TRBV12-1; 9 bases agree with TRBD2. V lost 1 base, J lost 6 bases, and 3 bases stayed unmatched. Per germline, CDR1 SGHSN and CDR2 HYEKVE. This CDR3 comprises 13 residues. CDR3 DNA (partial): TGTGCCAGCTCTCTACTGGGGGGAGGTGAACAGTAC. Translated: CASSLLGGGEQY. The entire CDR3 sequence reads CASSLLGGGEQYF.

This clone occurred once. The gene symbols are mouse symbols. The read ends 1 residue before the CDR3 terminus; that terminus is restored from the germline J gene. The sample contains more than one DNA sequence encoding this CDR3. This chain connects TRBV5 to TRBJ2-5; the match to TRBD1 covers 8 bases. V lost 0 bases, J lost 6 bases, and 2 bases stayed unmatched. Germline lookup yields CDR1 LGHNA and CDR2 YNLKQL (reference sequence). The length of the CDR3 is 14 residues. The CDR3 DNA, read in part, is TGTGCCAGCAGCCAAGACAGGGGGCGGGACACCCAGTAC. Amino acid sequence: CASSQDRGRDTQY. The whole CDR3 protein reads CASSQDRGRDTQYF.

Concerning this clone itself: Gene names are the mouse ones. The CDR3 goes on 1 residue after the read ends, and that part is filled in from the germline J gene. The J gene is TRBJ1-4, the V gene TRBV17, with unresolved D. There are 14 residues in the CDR3. V was shortened by 3 bases and J by 2 bases, with 7 bases between the two germline ends. Germline CDR1 is MNHDT and CDR2 is YYDKIL. The sequenced CDR3 bases are TGTGCTAGCAGTAGGGGAAGATCCAACGAAAGATTATTT. Translated: CASSRGRSNERLF. The entire CDR3 sequence reads CASSRGRSNERLFF. The entire variable domain, with the rest obtained from reference TRBV17 and TRBJ1-4, is as follows: DTTVKQNPRYKLARVGKPVNLICSQTMNHDTMYWYQKKPNQAPKLLLFYYDKILNREADTFEKFQSSRPNNSFCSLYIGSAGLEYSAMYLCASSRGRSNERLFFGHGTKLSVL.

This clone was recorded only once. Germline and genes: mouse. Read coverage stops 1 residue before the CDR3 terminus; the germline J gene supplies the remainder. V is TRBV2 and J is TRBJ1-3; 10 bases agree with TRBD1. Germline CDR1 is LGHNA and CDR2 is YSYQKL. V shed 4 bases, J shed 2 bases, and the junction held 2 bases outside the gene matches. The CDR3 contains 15 residues. CDR3 bases read: TGTGCCAGCAGCCTAGGACAGGGGGCTGGAAATACGCTCTAT. Protein sequence: CASSLGQGAGNTLY. The whole CDR3 is CASSLGQGAGNTLYF.

As regards this clone: Gene labels here are mouse ones. The sequence runs out 1 residue before the end of the CDR3; the remainder is reconstructed from the germline J gene. This chain links TRBV4 with TRBJ2-7; 10 nucleotides line up with TRBD2. Trimming cost V 5 bases and J 6 bases; bases outside gene matches: 10. CDR1 is LGHDT and CDR2 is YNNKQL in the germline V gene (reference sequence). The CDR3 consists of 15 residues. The CDR3 loop reads CASSPGLGGRIEQYF. The CDR3 DNA, read in part, is TGTGCCAGCAGCCCCGGGCTGGGGGGGCGCATTGAACAGTAC.

As concerns this clone: Gene and germline names: mouse. The CDR3 end falls 1 residue outside the read, so it is completed with the germline J gene. The chain uses TRBV5 and TRBJ2-7, with TRBD1 as a possible D gene (6 bases). V was shortened by 0 bases and J by 0 bases, with 9 bases between the two germline ends. Germline loops: CDR1 LGHNA, CDR2 YNLKQL (reference sequence). The CDR3 totals 15 residues. The CDR3 bases that were read are TGTGCCAGCAGCCAAGAGAGGGGGAGCTCCTATGAACAGTAC. This translates into CASSQERGSSYEQY. The whole CDR3 is CASSQERGSSYEQYF.

Concerning this clone: Mouse gene names apply. The read stops 1 residue short of the end of the CDR3; the missing end is completed from the germline J gene. The chain couples TRBV19 to TRBJ1-1, with D maybe TRBD1 (6 bases). Germline CDR1 is FNHDT and CDR2 is SITEND (reference sequence). CDR3 size: 14 residues. The V end lost 0 bases, the J end lost 4 bases, and 10 bases lay between the germline ends. The CDR3 protein is CASSIGGRGTEVFF. Incomplete CDR3 DNA: TGTGCCAGCAGTATAGGGGGGCGGGGCACAGAAGTCTTC.

On this clone itself: Germline and genes here are mouse. The read gets to within 1 residue of the CDR3 end, and the germline J gene fills in the rest. The chain joins TRBV13-2 to TRBJ1-6; the D gene is possibly TRBD1 (5 bases). TRBJ1-6 is designated an ORF whose function remains uncertain. The CDR3 contains 14 residues. Germline CDR1 NNHNN, CDR2 SYGAGS (reference sequence). Trimming took 3 bases from V and 7 from J, leaving 11 bases between them. CDR3 DNA, as far as it was read: TGTGCCAGCGGTGTCCAAGGGGACAATTCGCCCCTCTAC. Protein: CASGVQGDNSPLY. The complete CDR3 sequence is CASGVQGDNSPLYF.

About this clone: Genes here carry mouse names. With the read ending 1 residue before the CDR3 end, the germline J gene is used to fill in that end. The chain links TRBV24 to TRBJ2-3; D is perhaps TRBD2 (7 bases). The V end was cut by 2 bases, the J end by 2 bases, with 11 bases between. In germline, CDR1 is KGHTA, CDR2 FRNEEI. CDR3 size: 15 residues. CDR3 loop: CASSLGGRTAETLYF. The sequenced part of the CDR3 DNA is TGTGCCAGCAGTCTGGGGGGGCGCACTGCAGAAACGCTGTAT.

On this clone itself: Mouse germline and gene names are used. With the read ending 1 residue before the CDR3 end, the germline J gene is used to fill in that end. The chain recombines TRBV5 with TRBJ2-5; D is perhaps TRBD1 (6 bases). Germline CDR1 is LGHNA and CDR2 is YNLKQL (reference sequence). The CDR3 is made up of 14 amino acids. The V and J ends lost 0 bases and 4 bases respectively, with 8 bases between them. This CDR3 reads CASSQEGQEDTQYF. The sequenced part of the CDR3 DNA is TGTGCCAGCAGCCAAGAGGGACAAGAAGACACCCAGTAC.

A single count supports this clone. Genes and germline are mouse. CDR3 DNA, as far as it was read: TGTGCCAGCAGTTGTCCGGGACAAACGGGCACAGAAGTCTTC. Its translation is CASSCPGQTGTEVF. The CDR3 in full is CASSCPGQTGTEVFF. The chain couples TRBV22 to TRBJ1-1; the table's D call of TRBD1 was not tested on the DNA. The sequenced fragment ends 1 residue before the CDR3 boundary, so the rest is inferred from the germline J gene. TRBV22 is labeled a pseudogene. There are 15 residues in the CDR3.

Remarks on this clone: The gene symbols are mouse symbols. The CDR3 end falls 1 residue outside the read, so it is completed with the germline J gene. The chain employs TRBV12-1 and TRBJ2-1; TRBD2 matches at 10 bases. Germline V gene lookup returns CDR1 SGHSN and CDR2 HYEKVE. Trimming took 2 bases from V and 6 from J; bases not matched to a gene: 3. The CDR3 has 14 residues. Partial CDR3 DNA: TGTGCCAGCTCTCCCACTGGGGGGGTTGCTGAGCAGTTC. Protein sequence: CASSPTGGVAEQF. The complete CDR3 sequence is CASSPTGGVAEQFF.

Details on this clone: The listed genes are named as in mouse. The sequence runs out 1 residue before the end of the CDR3; the remainder is reconstructed from the germline J gene. The rearrangement joins TRBV13-2 to TRBJ2-7; TRBD2 agrees at 7 bases. The V gene's germline CDR1 is NNHNN and CDR2 SYGAGS (reference sequence). V shed 0 bases, J shed 0 bases, and the junction held 3 bases outside the gene matches. The CDR3 is 15 amino acids. The DNA read from the CDR3 is TGTGCCAGCGGTGATGCCCGGACTGGCTCCTATGAACAGTAC. This gives the protein CASGDARTGSYEQY. In full, the CDR3 is CASGDARTGSYEQYF.

There are a few counts of this clone. Gene names and germline match the mouse. CDR3 sequence reads: CASGDGDRAGNTLYF. The CDR3 DNA, read in part, is TGTGCCAGCGGTGATGGGGACAGGGCGGGAAATACGCTCTAT. The chain has TRBV13-2 and TRBJ1-3, with 9 bases matching TRBD1. The CDR3 extends 1 residue past the end of the read, so its final part is completed from the germline J gene. CDR3 length: 15 residues. V shed 0 bases and J 4 bases; nucleotides not matched to a gene: 2. Germline V gene lookup returns CDR1 NNHNN and CDR2 SYGAGS (reference sequence).

This clone was found a few times. Mouse germline and gene names are used. Coverage ceases 1 residue before the CDR3 finishes, and the germline J gene fills in the end. V usage is TRBV2 and J usage is TRBJ1-3, with no clear D. In germline, CDR1 is LGHNA, CDR2 YSYQKL. This CDR3 spans 15 amino acids. Trimming took off 0 bases at V and 0 bases at J, with 6 bases between the two ends. The part of the CDR3 DNA that was read is TGTGCCAGCAGCCAAGATAACAATTCTGGAAATACGCTCTAT. Translated, it gives CASSQDNNSGNTLY. From start to end, the CDR3 is CASSQDNNSGNTLYF.

This clone was counted only a few times. Here the gene names and germline are mouse. The read stops 1 residue short of the end of the CDR3; the missing end is completed from the germline J gene. J is TRBJ2-7 and V is TRBV13-2; 9 nucleotides line up with TRBD2. Germline-derived CDR1 and CDR2 are NNHNN and SYGAGS (reference sequence). V dropped 2 bases and J dropped 1; count of bases not matched to a gene: 4. This CDR3 is 15 amino acids long. Partial CDR3 DNA: TGTGCCAGCGGTGACCGACTGGGGGAGTCCTATGAACAGTAC. It codes for CASGDRLGESYEQY. The whole CDR3 sequence is CASGDRLGESYEQYF.

Points on this clone: The gene names here belong to mouse. CDR3 DNA, as far as it was read: TGTGCCAGCAGCTCTGACAGAAACACAGAAGTCTTC. This translates into CASSSDRNTEVF. The entire CDR3 protein reads CASSSDRNTEVFF. V is TRBV3 and J is TRBJ1-1, with D maybe TRBD1 (5 bases). The CDR3 end lies 1 residue beyond the end of the read and is filled in from the germline J gene. CDR3 length equals 13 residues. Per the germline V gene, CDR1 is SNHLY and CDR2 is FYNGKV (reference sequence). V was shortened by 4 bases and J by 1 base, with 7 bases between the two germline ends.